This is a list of T cell receptor beta chains from one sample in a study of cytomegalovirus exposure and HLA in healthy donors. Here immunoSEQ multiplex PCR was the method, and the copy in TCRdb shows in-frame clones only, minus some. The data contain more than 130,000 clones, approximately 83% of them singletons. The source material was PBMCs. The receptor source for this set is a man aged 40-50 years in good health and CMV-seropositive. CDR3s include the opening cysteine and the closing phenylalanine or tryptophan. D genes are given only for firm matches. Size is stated for part of the rows, as once, few or many counts, or as a class when the clone is expanded.

V: TRBV30; size: NA; J: TRBJ2-7; D: TRBD1; DNA: TGTGCCTGGGCGACCGGGACAGGGGTTAACGAGCAGTACTTC; CDR3: CAWATGTGVNEQYF
V: TRBV9; size: few; J: TRBJ2-7; D: NA; DNA: TGTGCCAGCAGCGTAGAAAACCGGGGCGAGCAGTACTTC; CDR3: CASSVENRGEQYF
V: TRBV7-9; size: NA; J: TRBJ2-1; D: TRBD2; DNA: TGTTCCGGGAGGAGCGATGAGCAGTTCTTC; CDR3: CSGRSDEQFF
V: TRBV7-9; size: NA; J: TRBJ1-6; D: TRBD1; DNA: TGTTCCAGCAGCTTCGCGACAGGGGGAGCCTATAATTCACCCCTCCACTTT; CDR3: CSSSFATGGAYNSPLHF
V: TRBV5-1; size: NA; J: TRBJ2-5; D: TRBD2; DNA: TGCGCCAGCAGCTCGGGCCCGGAGCGGGGGGTACAAGAGACCCAGTACTTC; CDR3: CASSSGPERGVQETQYF
V: TRBV7-2; size: NA; J: TRBJ1-4; D: TRBD1; DNA: TGTGCCAGCAGCAGGGACAGGGATGAAAAACTGTTTTTT; CDR3: CASSRDRDEKLFF
V: TRBV2; size: NA; J: TRBJ2-7; D: NA; DNA: TGTGCCAGCAGTGGTTACAGGGCCGCCCCTTTCTCCTACGAGCAGTACTTC; CDR3: CASSGYRAAPFSYEQYF
V: TRBV4-1; size: NA; J: TRBJ1-1; D: NA; DNA: TGCGCCAGCAGCCAAGTTACTGGGGGACTGATGAACACTGAAGCTTTCTTT; CDR3: CASSQVTGGLMNTEAFF
V: TRBV10-1; size: NA; J: TRBJ2-7; D: TRBD1; DNA: TGCGCCAGCAGTGAGTGGACAGGCCGCTCCTACGAGCAGTACTTC; CDR3: CASSEWTGRSYEQYF
V: TRBV25-1; size: NA; J: TRBJ2-7; D: NA; DNA: TGTGCCAGCAGTCCTCACGGGAGTACTATATACGAGCAGTACTTC; CDR3: CASSPHGSTIYEQYF
V: TRBV18; size: NA; J: TRBJ1-2; D: TRBD1; DNA: TGTGCCAGCTCAACACCGGGACAGGATGGCTACACCTTC; CDR3: CASSTPGQDGYTF
V: TRBV6-1; size: NA; J: TRBJ1-2; D: TRBD1; DNA: TGTGCCAGCAGGCTAACAGGGGCGTATGGCTACACCTTC; CDR3: CASRLTGAYGYTF
V: TRBV7-7; size: once; J: TRBJ2-7; D: NA; DNA: TGTGCCAGCAGCCTATGGACGGGGTACGAGCAGTACTTC; CDR3: CASSLWTGYEQYF
V: TRBV6-1; size: NA; J: TRBJ1-5; D: NA; DNA: TGTGCCAGCAGTGGTGGGGGGGGCGCGGGGGTCAATCAGCCCCAGCATTTT; CDR3: CASSGGGGAGVNQPQHF
V: TRBV7-8; size: NA; J: TRBJ1-2; D: TRBD1; DNA: TGTGCCAGCAGCGCGGGACAGGGCATCAACTATGGCTACACCTTC; CDR3: CASSAGQGINYGYTF
V: TRBV7-2; size: NA; J: TRBJ1-5; D: NA; DNA: TGTGCCAGCAGCCTGAACGGCGGCAGGACTAATCAGCCCCAGCATTTT; CDR3: CASSLNGGRTNQPQHF
V: TRBV10-3; size: NA; J: TRBJ1-1; D: TRBD1; DNA: TGTGCCATCAGTGAGTCGGGACAGACCTTACGGGCTTTCTTT; CDR3: CAISESGQTLRAFF
V: TRBV10-3; size: NA; J: TRBJ2-3; D: TRBD2; DNA: TGTGCCATCAGCCGGACTAGCGGGAGTGCAGATACGCAGTATTTT; CDR3: CAISRTSGSADTQYF
V: TRBV19; size: NA; J: TRBJ2-5; D: TRBD1; DNA: TGTGCCAGTACCTCGAGGGGACAGGGAAGGGAGACCCAGTACTTC; CDR3: CASTSRGQGRETQYF
V: TRBV5-6; size: NA; J: TRBJ2-7; D: TRBD1; DNA: TGTGCCAGCAGCTTAAGGACAGGGGGTTACGAGCAGTACTTC; CDR3: CASSLRTGGYEQYF
V: TRBV5-1; size: NA; J: TRBJ2-2; D: NA; DNA: TGCGCCAGCAGCCCGATCGACAGGCCGAACACCGGGGAGCTGTTTTTT; CDR3: CASSPIDRPNTGELFF
V: TRBV4-1; size: NA; J: TRBJ2-7; D: TRBD2; DNA: TGCGCCAGCAGCCAACAACCCTTTAGCGGGAGACCCCACGAGCAGTACTTC; CDR3: CASSQQPFSGRPHEQYF
V: TRBV19; size: NA; J: TRBJ2-1; D: NA; DNA: TGTGCCAGTAGTATAGTCGGGACATGGGGTGAGCAGTTCTTC; CDR3: CASSIVGTWGEQFF
V: TRBV19; size: NA; J: TRBJ2-7; D: NA; DNA: TGTGCCAGTAGTCCCTCCGGGAACTCCTACGAGCAGTACTTC; CDR3: CASSPSGNSYEQYF
V: TRBV9; size: NA; J: TRBJ2-3; D: NA; DNA: TGTGCCAGCAGCGTAGTAGGACAGACCACAGATACGCAGTATTTT; CDR3: CASSVVGQTTDTQYF
V: TRBV6-5; size: few; J: TRBJ2-7; D: NA; DNA: TGTGCCAGCAGCCCAATTTCGCAGGGTTACGAGCAGTACTTC; CDR3: CASSPISQGYEQYF
V: TRBV5-1; size: NA; J: TRBJ2-1; D: TRBD1; DNA: TGCGCCAGCAGAATGGACAGGGAGCAGTTCTTC; CDR3: CASRMDREQFF
V: TRBV5-5; size: NA; J: TRBJ1-2; D: TRBD1; DNA: TGTGCCAGCAGCTCGTATAAAACAGGGGCCTATGGCTACACCTTC; CDR3: CASSSYKTGAYGYTF
V: TRBV7-3; size: NA; J: TRBJ1-1; D: NA; DNA: TGTGCCAGCAGCTCACATCGGAACACTGAAGCTTTCTTT; CDR3: CASSSHRNTEAFF
V: TRBV5-4; size: NA; J: TRBJ2-1; D: NA; DNA: TGTGCCAGCAGCCATAGGTGGGCCAGCAGCTCCTACAATGAGCAGTTCTTC; CDR3: CASSHRWASSSYNEQFF
V: TRBV5-1; size: NA; J: TRBJ1-4; D: TRBD1; DNA: TGCGCCAGCAGCTTGCACTCCGGGACAGGGGTTGAAAAACTGTTTTTT; CDR3: CASSLHSGTGVEKLFF
V: TRBV18; size: NA; J: TRBJ1-1; D: TRBD1; DNA: TGTGCCAGCTCACCGTCAGGGGGCCTGGAATCTTTCTTT; CDR3: CASSPSGGLESFF
V: TRBV29-1; size: NA; J: TRBJ1-1; D: NA; DNA: TGCAGCGTTGTATATAGGGGAGAAGCTTTCTTT; CDR3: CSVVYRGEAFF
V: TRBV11-3; size: once; J: TRBJ2-1; D: NA; DNA: TGTGCCAGCAGCTTAGATTCCACCAGCTCCTACAATGAGCAGTTCTTC; CDR3: CASSLDSTSSYNEQFF
V: TRBV29-1; size: NA; J: TRBJ2-7; D: TRBD1; DNA: TGCAGCGGGACAGGCCCAAGCTACGAGCAGTACTTC; CDR3: CSGTGPSYEQYF
V: TRBV7-2; size: NA; J: TRBJ1-5; D: NA; DNA: TGTGCCAGCAGCTTCGGACACTCGATTCAGCCCCAGCATTTT; CDR3: CASSFGHSIQPQHF
V: TRBV5-5; size: NA; J: TRBJ1-1; D: NA; DNA: TGTGCCAGCAGCTGGCGGCCCGACAGGCGGAACACTGAAGCTTTCTTT; CDR3: CASSWRPDRRNTEAFF
V: TRBV7-9; size: NA; J: TRBJ1-5; D: TRBD1; DNA: TGTGCCAGCAGCTTATCGTACAGGGGACAGGTTAATCAGCCCCAGCATTTT; CDR3: CASSLSYRGQVNQPQHF
V: TRBV6-5; size: NA; J: TRBJ2-7; D: NA; DNA: TGTGCCAGCAGTTACAGGGGTGTCGACGAGCAGTACTTC; CDR3: CASSYRGVDEQYF
V: TRBV6-6; size: NA; J: TRBJ2-7; D: TRBD1; DNA: TGTGCCAGCACCGCCGGGACAGGGTTCAACGAGCAGTACTTC; CDR3: CASTAGTGFNEQYF
V: TRBV6-5; size: NA; J: TRBJ1-1; D: NA; DNA: TGTGCCAGTTCTCGGGGGGATCTGGTGAACACTGAAGCTTTCTTT; CDR3: CASSRGDLVNTEAFF
V: TRBV19; size: once; J: TRBJ1-2; D: TRBD1; DNA: TGTGCCAGTAGTATTCCGGGACAGGGGGCGCGGGGCTATGGCTACACCTTC; CDR3: CASSIPGQGARGYGYTF
V: TRBV19; size: NA; J: TRBJ1-2; D: NA; DNA: TGTGCCAGTTCCGGACAATTTACTGGCTACACCTTC; CDR3: CASSGQFTGYTF
V: TRBV5-6; size: NA; J: TRBJ2-5; D: NA; DNA: TGTGCCAGCAGCCCACAGGGTACTTGGGCCAAAGAGACCCAGTACTTC; CDR3: CASSPQGTWAKETQYF
V: TRBV18; size: NA; J: TRBJ2-2; D: NA; DNA: TGTGCCAGCTCACCCCTGGGCCCCGGTCCGAACACCGGGGAGCTGTTTTTT; CDR3: CASSPLGPGPNTGELFF
V: TRBV18; size: NA; J: TRBJ2-5; D: NA; DNA: TGTGCCAGCTCACCGCCGGCGAGGGCCCAGACCCAGTACTTC; CDR3: CASSPPARAQTQYF